Given below is one T cell receptor (beta chain) in context. Its specificity is unknown. This sample includes further DNA sequences coding for the same CDR3. This sample is drawn from a study of shared clonotypes between healthy human individuals. Study-wide results and limits: The authors sampled blood alone, and tissue repertoires likely differ.

The data were produced by immunoSEQ multiplex PCR, yet TCRdb's version contains in-frame clones alone and is incomplete. The sample records about 2 million clones, about 95% being singletons. The V end was cut by 6 bases, the J end by 0 bases, with 6 bases between. The germline gives CDR1 MGHDK, CDR2 SYGVNS. The CDR3 extends over 13 amino acids. The naive CD8 population came from CD45RO-negative cells selected for CCR7, without terminally differentiated effector memory CD45RA+ cells. The V and J genes are TRBV25-1 and TRBJ2-1; D not resolved. The sequence came from a man in his late teens or twenties in good health. Sequenced material: naive CD8+ T cells sorted from blood. The DNA of the CDR3 is TGTGCCAGCAGGGATAGCTCCTACAATGAGCAGTTCTTC. The encoded protein is CASRDSSYNEQFF.